What follows are 10 T cell receptor beta chains derived from one specimen sequenced in a study of blood T cells in healthy people across ages. A second PCR of 7 to 11 cycles used a sample-barcoded 5' primer and a J-beta primer mix. From the 5' RACE reads, TCRdb called clonotypes with MiXCR, one entry per CDR3 protein. The repertoire holds roughly 1.7 million distinct CDR3 sequences, with about 32% as singletons. Material: blood. The receptors come from a woman aged 30 to 39 in good health.

The J gene is TRBJ2-5, the V gene TRBV5-5; 10 bases map to TRBD2. The CDR3 is 18 amino acids. Germline V lookup: CDR1 SGHKS, CDR2 YYEKEE (reference sequence). The junction had 14 bases not matched to a gene; V was cut back by 1 base and J by 5 bases. The CDR3 here is CASSLSSSGGLSRETQYF. The CDR3, as DNA: TGTGCCAGCAGCTTGAGTTCTAGCGGGGGCCTATCGAGGGAGACCCAGTACTTC.

The V gene is TRBV11-1, the J gene TRBJ2-1, with D perhaps matching TRBD2 (6 bases). Trimming shortened V by 3 bases and J by 5 bases, and 17 bases separated the two germline ends. The CDR3 sequence is 16 residues long. Germline lookup yields CDR1 SGHAT and CDR2 FQDESV (reference sequence). CDR3 sequence: CASSFPPASGDNEQFF. The CDR3 region has the DNA TGTGCCAGCAGCTTCCCCCCAGCTTCGGGAGACAATGAGCAGTTCTTC.

The rearrangement joins TRBV11-2 to TRBJ2-6, with D possibly matching TRBD2 (6 bases). The CDR3 runs 18 residues. Germline CDR1 reads SGHAT; CDR2 reads FQNNGV. V was cut by 3 bases and J by 4 bases, with 19 bases left in between. This CDR3 is CASSFRGTPRPGANVLTF. The CDR3 DNA follows: TGTGCCAGCAGCTTCCGCGGGACTCCCCGGCCAGGGGCCAACGTCCTGACTTTC.

This clonotype has only a few counts. The chain has TRBV20-1 and TRBJ2-7, with 9 bases aligning to TRBD1. The CDR3 totals 15 residues. J gave up 1 base and V 5 bases, and 9 bases lay outside the gene matches. Germline V CDR1 and CDR2: DFQATT, SNEGSKA (reference sequence). The CDR3 coding sequence is TGCAGTGCTCCGCCCTCCGACAGGGGGTCCTACGAGCAGTACTTC. Its translation: CSAPPSDRGSYEQYF.

This clonotype was seen only a few times. The CDR3 nucleotides are TGCAGTGCTAGAGATCGGGGCCCCCTCTATGGCTACACCTTC. Its protein is CSARDRGPLYGYTF. The chain has TRBV20-1 and TRBJ1-2, with D tentatively TRBD1 (5 bases). V dropped 0 bases and J dropped 4 bases, with 12 bases sitting between them. This CDR3 has 14 amino acids. In germline, CDR1 is DFQATT, CDR2 SNEGSKA (reference sequence).

This chain connects TRBV20-1 to TRBJ2-5; D is perhaps TRBD1 or TRBD2 (5 bases each). The closer fit of TRBJ2-7 to the DNA end suggests the J call may be wrong. The CDR3 runs to 15 residues. Germline values: CDR1 DFQATT, CDR2 SNEGSKA (reference sequence). As DNA, the CDR3 is TGCAGTGCTAGACCCGTCGGAGCGGACACCTACGAGCAGTACTTC. It yields the protein CSARPVGADTYEQYF.

V and J are TRBV20-1 and TRBJ2-1; unclear D gene. Trimming took 1 base from V and 7 from J, leaving 11 bases between them. Germline CDR1 reads DFQATT; CDR2 reads SNEGSKA (reference sequence). The CDR3 runs 13 residues. DNA for the CDR3: TGCAGTGCTAGAGGCAGTCCACATAATGAGCAGTTCTTC. It yields the protein CSARGSPHNEQFF.

The chain combines TRBV9 with TRBJ2-1, with D perhaps matching TRBD1 (5 bases). Trimming removed 0 bases at V and 4 bases at J, with 8 bases between. This CDR3 region has 14 residues. Germline V CDR1 and CDR2: SGDLS, YYNGEE. The CDR3 is CASSVVQAYNEQFF. In DNA, the CDR3 is TGTGCCAGCAGCGTAGTACAGGCGTACAATGAGCAGTTCTTC.

This clonotype was observed a handful of times. The chain couples TRBV7-2 to TRBJ1-1; TRBD1 matches at 7 bases. With 3 bases clipped from V and 6 bases from J, the junction kept 4 bases outside the gene matches. This CDR3 region has 13 residues. Germline lookup yields CDR1 SGHTA and CDR2 FQGNSA. Written as DNA, the CDR3 is TGTGCCAGCAGCTTTCCAGGACAGGCTGAAGCTTTCTTT. The encoded protein is CASSFPGQAEAFF. The full variable domain, its missing parts supplied by reference TRBV7-2 and TRBJ1-1, is GAGVSQSPSNKVTEKGKDVELRCDPISGHTALYWYRQSLGQGLEFLIYFQGNSAPDKSGLPSDRFSAERTGGSVSTLTIQRTQQEDSAVYLCASSFPGQAEAFFGQGTRLTVV.

J is TRBJ1-1 and V is TRBV29-1; D gene unclear. Per germline, CDR1 SQVTM and CDR2 ANQGSEA. The V and J ends lost 1 base and 0 bases respectively, with 0 bases between them. The CDR3 covers 11 residues. CDR3 sequence: CSVEVNTEAFF. The DNA of the CDR3 is TGCAGCGTTGAAGTGAACACTGAAGCTTTCTTT.